This TCR beta chain was documented in a study of OX40 agonist ivuxolimab in advanced cancers. The repertoire was sequenced with immunoSEQ multiplex PCR; TCRdb's copy has only in-frame clones and lacks some. The table lists about 22,000 clones, approximately 91% of them singletons. This TCR was recovered from an adult with an advanced solid tumor such as melanoma, head and neck, liver or kidney cancer. This sample comprised CD4+ or CD8+ T cells sorted from blood, obtained in a trial of the OX40 agonist ivuxolimab.

The CDR3 nucleotides read TGTGCCAGCAGCCCCCAGAATGAAAAACTGTTTTTT. Translation gives CASSPQNEKLFF. The V call is TRBV7-9, the J call TRBJ1-4; D gene unclear. The CDR3 contains 12 residues. Deletions cut 5 bases from V and 5 bases from J, with 6 bases between. Germline CDR1 is SEHNR and CDR2 is FQNEAQ (reference sequence).